This T cell receptor beta chain was identified in a study of cytomegalovirus exposure and HLA in healthy donors. This clone was picked up a small number of times. The antigen is not known. Findings and limits, study-wide: Later analysis identified a missense DCLRE1C variant that was linked to TCR beta V- and J-gene trimming. Roughly uniform depth of sequencing across donors was assumed in presence/absence analyses.

PCR involved 60 Vbeta and 13 Jbeta primers. TCRdb's copy holds only in-frame clones and misses some; the assay was immunoSEQ multiplex PCR. The sample contains 150,000 to 200,000 clones, approximately 79% of which appear only once. The sequenced sample was PBMCs. The TCR comes from a woman aged 25-40 years in good health and CMV-seropositive.

The CDR3 sequence is CASRATGNYGYTF. CDR3 sequence (DNA): TGTGCCAGCAGGGCTACAGGGAACTATGGCTACACCTTC. V and J are TRBV25-1 and TRBJ1-2; possibly TRBD1 for D (6 bases). The V end was cut by 6 bases, the J end by 2 bases, with 10 bases between. The CDR3 spans 13 residues. Germline CDR1 is MGHDK and CDR2 is SYGVNS.